These 3 T cell receptor beta chains were sequenced from one sample in a study of early T cells in non-severe SARS-CoV-2 infection. TCRdb redid the calling of the 5' RACE reads with MiXCR, one entry per CDR3 protein. The repertoire has tens of thousands of distinct CDR3 sequences, around 7% of them found once; the top ten carry 4.7%. Sample: whole blood. The receptors stem from an adult who was a healthcare worker with PCR-confirmed SARS-CoV-2 infection or an uninfected control (not recorded which).

This clonotype was seen only once. The chain is built from TRBV5-1 and TRBJ2-3, with D perhaps given as TRBD1 or TRBD2 (6 bases each). Trimming shortened V by 5 bases and J by 10 bases, and 11 bases separated the two germline ends. Germline values: CDR1 SGHRS, CDR2 YFSETQ. The CDR3 is made up of 11 amino acids. The CDR3 reads CASSLRGAQYF. The CDR3 nucleotides are TGCGCCAGCAGTTTAAGGGGGGCGCAGTATTTT.

This chain uses TRBV10-3 with TRBJ1-3, with 7 bases matching TRBD1. From germline, CDR1 is ENHRY and CDR2 SYGVKD. V shed 2 bases, J shed 2 bases, and the junction held 6 bases outside the gene matches. The CDR3 length is 16 residues. This chain's CDR3 is CAISEPDRVPGNTIYF. Written as DNA, the CDR3 is TGTGCCATCAGTGAGCCCGACAGGGTCCCTGGAAACACCATATATTTT.

The chain employs TRBV19 and TRBJ2-7; TRBD2 might be the D (5 bases). This CDR3 is built from 16 residues. Germline V gene sequence: CDR1 LNHDA, CDR2 SQIVND (reference sequence). V shed 5 bases and J shed 0 bases, with 17 bases lying between them. The CDR3 is CASSPVGTEGSYEQYF. In nucleotides, the CDR3 is TGTGCCAGTAGTCCCGTTGGCACCGAGGGCTCCTACGAGCAGTACTTC. The full variable domain, rest sourced from reference TRBV19 and TRBJ2-7, is DGGITQSPKYLFRKEGQNVTLSCEQNLNHDAMYWYRQDPGQGLRLIYYSQIVNDFQKGDIAEGYSVSREKKESFPLTVTSAQKNPTAFYLCASSPVGTEGSYEQYFGPGTRLTVT.